Below, 26 T cell receptor beta chains from the same sample are listed, as sequenced in a study of blood T cell repertoires in COVID-19. Data came from immunoSEQ multiplex PCR; TCRdb stores just in-frame clones and leaves some out. Of about 180,000 clones listed, around nine tenths are singletons. The sample comprised peripheral blood. Every receptor here comes from a man in his 60s with COVID-19, enrolled during active disease.

This clone has a handful of counts. The J gene is TRBJ1-2, the V gene TRBV19; D may be TRBD1 (5 bases). The V end lost 7 bases, the J end lost 4 bases, and 13 bases lay between the germline ends. The CDR3 has 13 amino acids. Germline loops: CDR1 LNHDA, CDR2 SQIVND (reference sequence). This chain's CDR3 is CASTAGFFYGYTF. In DNA form, the CDR3 reads TGTGCCAGTACTGCAGGGTTCTTCTATGGCTACACCTTC. The full variable domain, with the rest looked up from reference TRBV19 and TRBJ1-2, is DGGITQSPKYLFRKEGQNVTLSCEQNLNHDAMYWYRQDPGQGLRLIYYSQIVNDFQKGDIAEGYSVSREKKESFPLTVTSAQKNPTAFYLCASTAGFFYGYTFGSGTRLTVV.

CDR3 loop: CASSQVGVGGYTF. The DNA for the CDR3 is TGCGCCAGCAGCCAAGTAGGAGTTGGTGGCTACACCTTC. The V and J genes are TRBV4-1 and TRBJ1-2, with no clear D. The V gene lost 1 base and the J gene lost 7 bases, with 10 bases spanning the gap. CDR3 size: 13 residues. Germline V gene data show CDR1 as MGHRA and CDR2 as YSYEKL.

The rearrangement uses TRBV2 and TRBJ2-3; D is undetermined. Germline CDR1 reads SNHLY; CDR2 reads FYNNEI. V lost 9 bases and J 3 bases, leaving 13 bases between the germline ends. The CDR3 runs to 13 residues. The CDR3 DNA sequence: TGTGCCAGAAGTACAGTAACGACAGATACGCAGTATTTT. Its protein product is CARSTVTTDTQYF.

The V and J genes are TRBV19 and TRBJ2-3; no definite D call. V dropped 6 bases and J dropped 3 bases, with 13 bases sitting between them. This CDR3 region has 14 residues. Germline-derived CDR1 and CDR2 are LNHDA and SQIVND (reference sequence). CDR3 coding DNA: TGTGCCAGTAGCCATCCCCCACAAACAGATACGCAGTATTTT. Protein sequence: CASSHPPQTDTQYF.

The rearrangement links TRBV4-3 to TRBJ1-6; D unresolved. The length of the CDR3 is 18 residues. CDR1 and CDR2 (germline): LGHNA, YSLEER. V was cut by 0 bases and J by 7 bases, with 19 bases left in between. In nucleotides, the CDR3 is TGCGCCAGCAGCCAAGAAAGTCTGTGGGCAGAACCAAATTCACCCCTCCACTTT. It encodes CASSQESLWAEPNSPLHF.

The V and J genes are TRBV10-3 and TRBJ2-7; D possibly corresponds to TRBD2 (7 bases). V lost 3 bases, J lost 0 bases, and 15 bases lay in between. Per germline, CDR1 ENHRY and CDR2 SYGVKD. This CDR3 has 16 residues. The DNA for the CDR3 is TGTGCCATCAGTGACCCCGGGGGGCAGGGCTCCTACGAGCAGTACTTC. Translating it yields CAISDPGGQGSYEQYF.

The chain uses TRBV6-5 and TRBJ2-7, with D possibly being TRBD2 (5 bases). V lost 4 bases and J lost 2, with 18 bases in between. Germline V CDR1 and CDR2: MNHEY, SVGAGI. CDR3 length: 16 residues. DNA for the CDR3: TGTGCCAGCAGTTCCCTCGGACTGATGTCAACCTACGAGCAGTACTTC. The encoded protein is CASSSLGLMSTYEQYF.

The chain employs TRBV20-1 and TRBJ1-1, with 9 bases lining up with TRBD1. With V trimmed by 3 bases and J by 1 base, 6 bases remained unmatched. Germline values: CDR1 DFQATT, CDR2 SNEGSKA (reference sequence). This CDR3 region has 15 residues. The CDR3 protein is CSASPGQGWNTEAFF. The CDR3 coding sequence is TGCAGTGCTAGTCCGGGACAGGGTTGGAACACTGAAGCTTTCTTT.

V usage is TRBV28 and J usage is TRBJ2-3; 11 positions agree with TRBD2. Trimming removed 8 bases from V and 2 bases from J; junction bases left unmatched: 6. Germline CDR1 and CDR2: MDHEN and SYDVKM. The CDR3 length is 15 residues. The DNA of the CDR3 is TGTGCCAGCGTGATAGCGGGGGGGAACACAGATACGCAGTATTTT. Translation gives CASVIAGGNTDTQYF.

The V call is TRBV25-1, the J call TRBJ2-5; no reliable D call. Trimming removed 4 bases from V and 4 bases from J, with 13 bases in between. Germline V lookup: CDR1 MGHDK, CDR2 SYGVNS. This CDR3 has 14 amino acids. CDR3 in DNA: TGTGCCAGCAGTGCGCCCCAGCGTGTAGAGACCCAGTACTTC. It encodes CASSAPQRVETQYF. The full variable domain, completed using reference TRBV25-1 and TRBJ2-5, is EADIYQTPRYLVIGTGKKITLECSQTMGHDKMYWYQQDPGMELHLIHYSYGVNSTEKGDLSSESTVSRIRTEHFPLTLESARPSHTSQYLCASSAPQRVETQYFGPGTRLLVL.

There are a few counts of this clone. This sequence joins TRBV6-5 and TRBJ1-1; 7 positions agree with TRBD1. Germline V gene sequence: CDR1 MNHEY, CDR2 SVGAGI. This CDR3 has 13 residues. The J segment lost 5 bases and the V segment lost 7 bases, leaving 7 bases of the junction unmatched. The DNA of the CDR3 is TGTGCCAGCAAGCCGACAGGGAGGACTGAAGCTTTCTTT. Residues: CASKPTGRTEAFF.

This clone was recorded only once. This sequence joins TRBV10-2 and TRBJ2-2; D may be TRBD1 (5 bases). The ends were cut back, 4 bases at V and 3 bases at J, with 21 bases in the middle. This CDR3 is built from 18 residues. CDR1 is WSHSY and CDR2 is SAAADI in the germline V gene. CDR3 coding DNA: TGCGCCAGCAGTGGGGCCTTTTACGGAAGGGGTGACACCGGGGAGCTGTTTTTT. It is translated as CASSGAFYGRGDTGELFF.

The V gene is TRBV19, the J gene TRBJ2-1; 8 bases are shared with TRBD1. The CDR3 is made up of 16 amino acids. With V trimmed by 3 bases and J by 2 bases, 6 bases remained unmatched. CDR1 and CDR2 (germline): LNHDA, SQIVND (reference sequence). CDR3 amino acids: CASSIGHRGTYNEQFF. The CDR3 DNA is TGTGCCAGTAGTATTGGTCACAGGGGGACCTACAATGAGCAGTTCTTC.

This chain connects TRBV3-1 (or the pseudogene TRBV3-2) to TRBJ1-2; weak D call: TRBD1 (6 bases). V was shortened by 2 bases and J by 1 base, with 11 bases between the two germline ends. The CDR3 extends over 15 amino acids. The germline V gene encodes CDR1 LGHDT and CDR2 YNNKEL (reference sequence). The CDR3 DNA reads as TGTGCCAGCAGCCAATGGACAGCTAATAACTATGGCTACACCTTC. Residues: CASSQWTANNYGYTF.

This chain uses TRBV19 with TRBJ2-5, with D possibly matching TRBD2 (6 bases). The V end lost 2 bases, the J end lost 4 bases, and 8 bases lay between the germline ends. The germline gives CDR1 LNHDA, CDR2 SQIVND (reference sequence). CDR3 length equals 13 residues. The CDR3 loop reads CASSISGGETQYF. In nucleotides, the CDR3 is TGTGCCAGTAGTATATCCGGGGGAGAGACCCAGTACTTC.

The chain joins TRBV6-5 to TRBJ1-2; 8 bases are shared with TRBD1. The CDR3 is 14 residues long. V trimming: 7 bases; J trimming: 6 bases; junction bases outside the gene matches: 10. Germline assignment: CDR1 MNHEY and CDR2 SVGAGI. The CDR3: CASTKTGVTHGYTF. For the CDR3, the DNA is TGTGCCAGCACAAAGACAGGGGTTACCCATGGCTACACCTTC.

This clone showed up just once. The chain has TRBV5-8 and TRBJ2-7, with 7 bases identical to TRBD2. Per the germline V gene, CDR1 is SGHTS and CDR2 is YDEGEE. With V trimmed by 4 bases and J by 3 bases, 7 bases remained unmatched. The CDR3 is made up of 14 amino acids. The CDR3 region is CASSLGGGVYEQYF. In DNA form, the CDR3 reads TGTGCCAGCAGCCTCGGCGGGGGTGTCTACGAGCAGTACTTC.

This rearrangement joins TRBV5-1 to TRBJ2-1, with TRBD2 identical over 10 bases. This CDR3 has 20 amino acids. Unmatched junction bases numbered 14, after V lost 1 base and J lost 1 base. Germline lookup yields CDR1 SGHRS and CDR2 YFSETQ. The CDR3 nucleotides are TGCGCCAGCAGCTTGCTACCGCGAGGAGCGGGGGGGCCATCCTACAATGAGCAGTTCTTC. The encoded protein is CASSLLPRGAGGPSYNEQFF.

The chain links TRBV28 to TRBJ2-4; 12 bases fit TRBD2. The CDR3 consists of 17 residues. The J segment lost 1 base and the V segment lost 5 bases, leaving 6 bases of the junction unmatched. Per the germline V gene, CDR1 is MDHEN and CDR2 is SYDVKM. Here the CDR3 DNA reads TGTGCCAGCAGTAAACAAGGACTAGCGGGGGCCAAAAACATTCAGTACTTC. Translating gives CASSKQGLAGAKNIQYF.

This clone was seen a few times. This chain joins TRBV7-9 and TRBJ1-4; no clear D gene. The germline V gene has CDR1 SEHNR and CDR2 FQNEAQ (reference sequence). The length of the CDR3 is 12 residues. The V and J ends lost 5 bases and 5 bases respectively, with 6 bases between them. The chain's CDR3 is CASSGGNEKLFF. In nucleotides, the CDR3 is TGTGCCAGCAGCGGCGGCAATGAAAAACTGTTTTTT.

Concerning this clone itself: The sample contains more than one DNA sequence encoding this CDR3. This chain uses TRBV3-1 (or the pseudogene TRBV3-2) with TRBJ2-7; 11 bases line up with TRBD2. CDR1 and CDR2 from the germline V gene are LGHDT and YNNKEL (reference sequence). This CDR3 is built from 15 residues. With 1 base clipped from V and 2 bases from J, the junction kept 1 base outside the gene matches. CDR3 in DNA: TGTGCCAGCAGCCAAGGGACTAGCGGGCCCTACGAGCAGTACTTC. This gives the protein CASSQGTSGPYEQYF.

The genes are TRBV9 and TRBJ2-5; D possibly corresponds to TRBD1 (6 bases). Trimming took off 0 bases at V and 5 bases at J, with 17 bases between the two ends. Germline V gene data show CDR1 as SGDLS and CDR2 as YYNGEE. This CDR3 region has 16 residues. The CDR3 region has the DNA TGTGCCAGCAGCGTAGGGGTCACGGACAGAGGGGAGACCCAGTACTTC. This codes for CASSVGVTDRGETQYF.

The V and J genes are TRBV27 and TRBJ1-2; TRBD1 matches at 7 bases. The CDR3 has 16 residues. V was clipped by 4 bases and J by 6 bases; unmatched bases: 14. Germline-derived CDR1 and CDR2 are MNHEY and SMNVEV (reference sequence). CDR3 region: CASSSMTPGTADGYTF. In nucleotides, the CDR3 is TGTGCCAGCAGTTCGATGACCCCCGGGACAGCAGATGGCTACACCTTC.

This chain links TRBV5-1 with TRBJ2-7, with TRBD1 matching 7 bases. The CDR3 has 15 residues. J gave up 3 bases and V 4 bases, and 10 bases lay outside the gene matches. Looked up from germline, CDR1 is SGHRS and CDR2 is YFSETQ. CDR3: CASSAGTAKSYEQYF. The CDR3 DNA reads as TGCGCCAGCAGCGCCGGGACAGCGAAAAGCTACGAGCAGTACTTC. The whole variable domain, remainder taken from reference TRBV5-1 and TRBJ2-7, is KAGVTQTPRYLIKTRGQQVTLSCSPISGHRSVSWYQQTPGQGLQFLFEYFSETQRNKGNFPGRFSGRQFSNSRSEMNVSTLELGDSALYLCASSAGTAKSYEQYFGPGTRLTVT.

Points on this clone: The sample carries other DNA sequences with the same CDR3. For the CDR3, the DNA is TGTGCCAGTAGTATCCTAGCGGGTACTAGCACAGATACGCAGTATTTT. This sequence encodes CASSILAGTSTDTQYF. This chain uses TRBV19 with TRBJ2-3; 8 positions agree with TRBD2. From germline, CDR1 is LNHDA and CDR2 SQIVND (reference sequence). CDR3 length equals 16 residues. V dropped 3 bases and J dropped 0; count of bases not matched to a gene: 5.

The chain has TRBV7-9 and TRBJ1-1; perhaps TRBD1 as D (6 bases). The CDR3 length is 14 residues. V shed 5 bases and J shed 2 bases, with 12 bases lying between them. Germline V gene sequence: CDR1 SEHNR, CDR2 FQNEAQ (reference sequence). The CDR3 DNA reads as TGTGCCAGCAGCGTGACAGGACCAAACACTGAAGCTTTCTTT. It is translated as CASSVTGPNTEAFF.